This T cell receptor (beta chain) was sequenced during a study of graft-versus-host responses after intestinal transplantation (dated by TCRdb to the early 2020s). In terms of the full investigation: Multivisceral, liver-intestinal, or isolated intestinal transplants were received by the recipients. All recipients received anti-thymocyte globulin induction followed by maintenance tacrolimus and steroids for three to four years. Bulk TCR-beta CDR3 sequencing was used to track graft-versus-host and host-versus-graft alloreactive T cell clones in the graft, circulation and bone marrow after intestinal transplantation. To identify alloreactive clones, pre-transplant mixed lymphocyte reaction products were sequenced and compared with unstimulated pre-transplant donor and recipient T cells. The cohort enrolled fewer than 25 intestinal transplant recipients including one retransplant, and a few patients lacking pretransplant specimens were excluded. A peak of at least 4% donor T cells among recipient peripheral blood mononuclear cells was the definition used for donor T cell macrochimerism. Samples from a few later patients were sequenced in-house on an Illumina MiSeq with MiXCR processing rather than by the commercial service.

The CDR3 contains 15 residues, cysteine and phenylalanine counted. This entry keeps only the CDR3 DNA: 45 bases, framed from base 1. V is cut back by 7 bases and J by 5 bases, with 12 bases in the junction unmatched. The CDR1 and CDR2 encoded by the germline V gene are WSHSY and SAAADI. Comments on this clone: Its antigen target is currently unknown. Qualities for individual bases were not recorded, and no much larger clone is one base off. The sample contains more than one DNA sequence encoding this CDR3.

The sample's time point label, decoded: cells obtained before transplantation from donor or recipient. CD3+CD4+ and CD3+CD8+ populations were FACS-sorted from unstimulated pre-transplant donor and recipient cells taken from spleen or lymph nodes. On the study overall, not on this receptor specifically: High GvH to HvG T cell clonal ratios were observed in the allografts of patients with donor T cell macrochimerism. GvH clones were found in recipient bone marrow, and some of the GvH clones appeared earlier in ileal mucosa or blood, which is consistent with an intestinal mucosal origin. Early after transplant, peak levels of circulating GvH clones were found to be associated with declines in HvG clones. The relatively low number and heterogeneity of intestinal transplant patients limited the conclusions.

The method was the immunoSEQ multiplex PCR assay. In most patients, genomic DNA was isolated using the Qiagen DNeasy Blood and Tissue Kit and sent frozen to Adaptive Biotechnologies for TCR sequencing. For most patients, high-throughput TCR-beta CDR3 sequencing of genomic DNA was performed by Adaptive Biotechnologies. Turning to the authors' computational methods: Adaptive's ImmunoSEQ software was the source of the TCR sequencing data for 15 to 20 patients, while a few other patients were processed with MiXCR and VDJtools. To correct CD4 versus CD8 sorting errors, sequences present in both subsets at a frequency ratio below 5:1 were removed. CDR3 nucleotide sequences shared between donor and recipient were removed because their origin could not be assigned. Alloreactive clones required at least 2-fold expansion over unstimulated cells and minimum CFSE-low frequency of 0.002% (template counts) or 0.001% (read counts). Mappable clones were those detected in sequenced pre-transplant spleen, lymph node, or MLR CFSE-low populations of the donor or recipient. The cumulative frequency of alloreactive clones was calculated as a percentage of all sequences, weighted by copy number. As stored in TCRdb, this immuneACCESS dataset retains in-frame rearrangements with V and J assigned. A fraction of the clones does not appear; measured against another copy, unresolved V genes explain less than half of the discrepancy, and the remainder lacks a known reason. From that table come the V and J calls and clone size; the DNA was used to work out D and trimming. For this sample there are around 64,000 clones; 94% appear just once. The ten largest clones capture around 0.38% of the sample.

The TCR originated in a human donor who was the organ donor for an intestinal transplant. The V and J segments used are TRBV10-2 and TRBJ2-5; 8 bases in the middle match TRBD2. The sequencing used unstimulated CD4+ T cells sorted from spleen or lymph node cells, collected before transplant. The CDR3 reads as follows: CASKPFGGAFETQYF. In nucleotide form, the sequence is TGCGCCAGCAAACCTTTCGGGGGGGCCTTTGAGACCCAGTACTTC.